Here is one TCR beta chain with its context. This clone appeared a single time. No antigen is known for it. Per-base qualities were not stored, and no clone one base away is much larger. CDR1 SNHLY and CDR2 FYNNEI are derived from the germline V gene. The CDR3 runs 11 residues from the cysteine to the phenylalanine. Only the CDR3 part of the read is kept: 33 bases, read in frame from the first base. V was cut back by 5 bases and J by 7 bases, leaving a gap of 5 bases between them. These data originate in a study of shared clonotypes between healthy human individuals (dated by TCRdb to the early 2020s). General notes on the study: Three men and a couple of women, aged 18 to 49 years, made up the cohort. For each donor, CD4 naive and CD4 memory were each run on three plates, CD8 naive on two plates, and CD8 memory on one plate. To estimate repertoire size and how much clonotypes are shared between individuals, the study performed deep sequencing of blood TCR repertoires from a few healthy adults. Libraries were prepared and TCR repertoires were sequenced by different laboratories using diverse techniques, in order to increase sequencing depth and limit assay-specific biases. Between about 0.8 and 8.9 billion PBMCs per donor were obtained by leukapheresis.

TCR CDR3 regions were amplified from genomic DNA by multiplex PCR using the deep immunoSEQ assay. Genomic DNA extracted from each cell subset was distributed evenly over all wells of several immunoSEQ 96-well plates, and each plate served as one replicate. For sorted subsets, roughly 200 ng of genomic DNA, equivalent to roughly 30,000 T cell genomes, went into each replicate PCR. The purified libraries were quantified using a Qubit 3.0 fluorometer, sized with a Bioanalyzer 2100, and then quantified again using the KAPA Library Quantification kit. Every immunoSEQ 96-well plate was sequenced on a dedicated single-read 150-cycle Illumina NextSeq 550 flow cell. The study's own analysis went as follows. Because the immunoSEQ output held only junctional sequences and lacked quality scores, the filtering could not match the filtering applied to full-length reads. To assign V/J genes and CDR3, sequences were annotated against IMGT germline references using PyIR, a Python wrapper for IgBLAST v1.9. Reads with weak V/J assignments (E-value above 1e-6), missing CDR3, stop codons, out-of-frame junctions, or ambiguous translated residues were removed. A V3J clonotype was defined by an identical inferred V gene, J gene, and CDR3 amino acid sequence. Percentage overlap between repertoires was computed as shared unique clonotypes divided by the size of the smaller repertoire. Richness of each repertoire was evaluated using RTK rarefaction, the Chao1 estimator, and Recon v2.1 estimates of unobserved clonotypes. For all TCRbeta clonotypes obtained by the gDNA method from a handful of donors, generation probabilities were computed with OLGA. In TCRdb, the immuneACCESS table is reduced to in-frame sequences with V and J assigned. These tables do not hold every clone; where another copy was compared, an unresolved V gene accounts for under half, and the others remain unexplained. V and J calls and clone size follow that table, whereas D and trimming were derived from the DNA. The sample data list 550,000 to 850,000 clones, and about 74% of these were observed just once. The ten largest make up 1.5% to 2% of the sample.

Study-wide findings and limitations: Larger estimated clonotype richness was generally found for naive subsets than for memory subsets. Rarefaction of sorted-subset datasets indicated incomplete sequencing despite the large sequencing depth. Clonotypes shared by all four sorted-subset donors showed higher generation probabilities than non-shared clonotypes. Sampling was limited to blood, and TCR repertoires in tissue likely differ from TCR repertoires in blood. About 5% of naive CD4, more than 3% of naive CD8, 2.3% of memory CD4, and more than 0.35% of memory CD8 clonotypes were shared across several donors. Pairwise subsampling led to the expectation that sequencing depth would affect the degree of clonotype sharing among donors. The genetic and exposure-history diversity represented was limited by the small number of donors.

Healthy HIV-negative adults with no recently reported acute infections or vaccinations were included as donors. All donors were Caucasian adults living in Nashville, Tennessee, USA. CD4+ T cells were enriched through magnetic negative selection, after which naive cells were positively selected on CD45RA and the remaining negative fraction served as the memory subset. Blood was collected by leukapheresis, and PBMCs were isolated by Ficoll-Histopaque density gradient centrifugation and then cryopreserved in liquid nitrogen vapor phase. Analytical flow cytometry was used to check the purity and quantity of each magnetically sorted T cell population. Each sorted fraction had its genomic DNA isolated and then quantified by UV absorbance on a Nanodrop 2000c.

This clonotype was sampled from a woman aged 25 to 39 in good health. The sequenced sample was memory CD4+ T cells sorted from blood. The cell subset or site label here, explained by the study, means: CD45RA-negative fraction. The chain is made from TRBV2 and TRBJ1-4, with no confidently assigned D gene. The bases are TGTGCCAGCAGTTGGGTTGAAAAACTGTTTTTT. This sequence encodes CASSWVEKLFF.